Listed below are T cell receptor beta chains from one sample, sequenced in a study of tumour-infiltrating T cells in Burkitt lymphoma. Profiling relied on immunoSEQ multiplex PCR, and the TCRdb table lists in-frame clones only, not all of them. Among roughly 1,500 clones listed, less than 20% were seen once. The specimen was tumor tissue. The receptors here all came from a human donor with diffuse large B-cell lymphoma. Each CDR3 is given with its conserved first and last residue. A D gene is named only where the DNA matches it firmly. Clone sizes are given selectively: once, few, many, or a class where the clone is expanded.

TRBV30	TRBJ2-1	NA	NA	CAWSVYNLNEQFF	TGTGCCTGGAGTGTATACAACCTGAATGAGCAGTTCTTC
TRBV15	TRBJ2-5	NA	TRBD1	CATSRTGIETQYF	TGTGCCACCAGCCGGACAGGGATAGAGACCCAGTACTTC
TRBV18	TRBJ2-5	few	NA	CASSPLRARETQYF	TGTGCCAGCTCACCATTGAGGGCTCGAGAGACCCAGTACTTC
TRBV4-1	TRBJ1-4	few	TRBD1	CASSPIHGDRGEKLFF	TGCGCCAGCAGCCCAATACATGGGGACAGGGGGGAAAAACTGTTTTTT
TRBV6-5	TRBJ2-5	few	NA	CASSYSWQGVWETQYF	TGTGCCAGCAGTTACTCCTGGCAGGGTGTATGGGAGACCCAGTACTTC
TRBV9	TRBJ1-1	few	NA	CASSPALGNTEAFF	TGTGCCAGCAGCCCCGCCTTAGGGAACACTGAAGCTTTCTTT
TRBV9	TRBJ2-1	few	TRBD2	CASSVAYLAGADEQFF	TGTGCCAGCAGCGTAGCATATCTAGCGGGAGCGGACGAGCAGTTCTTC
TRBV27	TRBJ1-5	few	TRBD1	CASGQGPYQPQHF	TGTGCCAGCGGACAGGGACCGTATCAGCCCCAGCATTTT
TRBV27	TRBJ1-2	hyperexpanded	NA	CASSWGPGNYGYTF	TGTGCCAGCAGTTGGGGTCCAGGAAACTATGGCTACACCTTC
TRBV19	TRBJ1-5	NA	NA	CASSRMGSQHF	TGTGCCAGTAGTAGAATGGGTTCCCAGCATTTT